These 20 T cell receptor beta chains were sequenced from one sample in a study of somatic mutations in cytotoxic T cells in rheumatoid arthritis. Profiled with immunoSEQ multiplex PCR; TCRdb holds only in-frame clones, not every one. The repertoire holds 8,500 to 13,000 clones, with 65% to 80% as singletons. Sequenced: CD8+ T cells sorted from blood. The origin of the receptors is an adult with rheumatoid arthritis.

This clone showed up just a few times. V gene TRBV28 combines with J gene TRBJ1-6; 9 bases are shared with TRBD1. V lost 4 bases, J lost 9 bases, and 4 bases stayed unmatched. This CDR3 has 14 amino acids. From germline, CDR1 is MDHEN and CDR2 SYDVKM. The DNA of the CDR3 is TGTGCCAGCAGTTCCGGGACAGGGATTTCACCCCTCCACTTT. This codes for CASSSGTGISPLHF. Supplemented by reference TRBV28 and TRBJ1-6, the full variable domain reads DVKVTQSSRYLVKRTGEKVFLECVQDMDHENMFWYRQDPGLGLRLIYFSYDVKMKEKGDIPEGYSVSREKKERFSLILESASTNQTSMYLCASSSGTGISPLHFGNGTRLTVT.

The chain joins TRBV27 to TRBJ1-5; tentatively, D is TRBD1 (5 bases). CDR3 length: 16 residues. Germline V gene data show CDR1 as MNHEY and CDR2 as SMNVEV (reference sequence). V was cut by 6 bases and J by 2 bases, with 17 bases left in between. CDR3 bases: TGTGCCAGCAGGCTAAGGGTAGGGGACGGCAATCAGCCCCAGCATTTT. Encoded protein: CASRLRVGDGNQPQHF.

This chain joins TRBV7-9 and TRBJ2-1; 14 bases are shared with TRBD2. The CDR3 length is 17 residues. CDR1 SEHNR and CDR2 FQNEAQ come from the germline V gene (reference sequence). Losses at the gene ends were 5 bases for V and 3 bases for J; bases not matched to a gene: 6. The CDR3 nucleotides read TGTGCCAGCAGCCCAGGACTAGCGGGAGGCCTCTACAATGAGCAGTTCTTC. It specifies CASSPGLAGGLYNEQFF.

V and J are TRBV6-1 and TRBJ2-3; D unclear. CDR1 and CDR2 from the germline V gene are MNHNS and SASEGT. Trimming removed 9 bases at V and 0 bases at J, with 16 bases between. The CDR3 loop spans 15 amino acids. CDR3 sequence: CASLSMTYSTDTQYF. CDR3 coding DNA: TGTGCCAGTTTGAGTATGACTTATAGCACAGATACGCAGTATTTT.

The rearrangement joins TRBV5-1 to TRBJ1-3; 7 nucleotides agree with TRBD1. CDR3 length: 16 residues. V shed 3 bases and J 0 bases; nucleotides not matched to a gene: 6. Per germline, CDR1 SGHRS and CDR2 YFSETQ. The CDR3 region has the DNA TGCGCCAGCAGCTCGTACAGGGGTTCCTCTGGAAACACCATATATTTT. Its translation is CASSSYRGSSGNTIYF.

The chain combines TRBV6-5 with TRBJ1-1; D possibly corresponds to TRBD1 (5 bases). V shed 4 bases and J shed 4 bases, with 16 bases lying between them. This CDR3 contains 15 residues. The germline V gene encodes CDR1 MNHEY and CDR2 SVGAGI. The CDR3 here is CASSSFREGSTEAFF. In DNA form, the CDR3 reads TGTGCCAGCAGTTCATTCAGGGAAGGGAGCACTGAAGCTTTCTTT.

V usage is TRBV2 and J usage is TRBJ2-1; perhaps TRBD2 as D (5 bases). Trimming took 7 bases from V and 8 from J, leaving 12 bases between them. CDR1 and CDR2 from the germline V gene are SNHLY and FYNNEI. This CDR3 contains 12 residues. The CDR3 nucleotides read TGTGCCAGCACTGGACTGTCAGATGAGCAGTTCTTC. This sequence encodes CASTGLSDEQFF.

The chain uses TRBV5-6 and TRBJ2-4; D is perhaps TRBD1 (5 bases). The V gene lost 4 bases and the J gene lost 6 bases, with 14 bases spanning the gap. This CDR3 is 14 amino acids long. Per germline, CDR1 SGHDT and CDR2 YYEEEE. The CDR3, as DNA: TGTGCCAGCAGCGGGGTGGACATACGAAACATTCAGTACTTC. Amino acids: CASSGVDIRNIQYF.

DNA for the CDR3: TGTGCCAGCAGCCCGGGCACCGGTGAAGCTTTCTTT. It is translated as CASSPGTGEAFF. This chain joins TRBV11-2 and TRBJ1-1; D gene uncertain. The germline CDR1 and CDR2 sequences are SGHAT and FQNNGV. With 5 bases removed from V and 7 bases from J, the gap between germline ends came to 11 bases. The CDR3 spans 12 residues.

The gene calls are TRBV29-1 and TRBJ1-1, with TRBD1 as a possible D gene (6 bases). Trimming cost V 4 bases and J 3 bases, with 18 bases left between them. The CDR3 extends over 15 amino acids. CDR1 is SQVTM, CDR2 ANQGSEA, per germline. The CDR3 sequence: CSVGFTTRQDTEAFF. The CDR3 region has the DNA TGCAGCGTTGGTTTCACTACTAGACAGGACACTGAAGCTTTCTTT.

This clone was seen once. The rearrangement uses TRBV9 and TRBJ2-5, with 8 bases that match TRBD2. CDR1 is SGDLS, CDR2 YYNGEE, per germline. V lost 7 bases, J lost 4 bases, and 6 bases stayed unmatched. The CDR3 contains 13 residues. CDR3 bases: TGTGCCAGCGGAAAGAGCGGGGGAGAGACCCAGTACTTC. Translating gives CASGKSGGETQYF.

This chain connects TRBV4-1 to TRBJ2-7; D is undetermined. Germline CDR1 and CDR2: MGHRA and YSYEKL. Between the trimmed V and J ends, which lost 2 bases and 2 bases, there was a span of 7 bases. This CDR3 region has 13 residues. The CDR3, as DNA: TGCGCCAGCAGCCAAAACGTAGCCTACGAGCAGTACTTC. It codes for CASSQNVAYEQYF.

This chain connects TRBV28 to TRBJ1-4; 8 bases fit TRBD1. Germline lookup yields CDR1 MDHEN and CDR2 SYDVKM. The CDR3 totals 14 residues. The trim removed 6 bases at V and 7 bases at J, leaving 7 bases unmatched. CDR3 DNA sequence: TGTGCCAGCAGGCACGACAGGGGAACTGAAAAACTGTTTTTT. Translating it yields CASRHDRGTEKLFF.

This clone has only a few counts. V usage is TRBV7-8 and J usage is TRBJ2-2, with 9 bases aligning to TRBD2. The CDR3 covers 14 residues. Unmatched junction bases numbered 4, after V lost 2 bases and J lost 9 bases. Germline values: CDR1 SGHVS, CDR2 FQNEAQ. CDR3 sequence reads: CASSLQREAWELFF. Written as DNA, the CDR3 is TGTGCCAGCAGCTTACAGCGGGAGGCCTGGGAGCTGTTTTTT. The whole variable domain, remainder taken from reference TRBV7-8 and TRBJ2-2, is GAGVSQSPRYKVAKRGQDVALRCDPISGHVSLFWYQQALGQGPEFLTYFQNEAQLDKSGLPSDRFFAERPEGSVSTLKIQRTQQEDSAVYLCASSLQREAWELFFGEGSRLTVL.

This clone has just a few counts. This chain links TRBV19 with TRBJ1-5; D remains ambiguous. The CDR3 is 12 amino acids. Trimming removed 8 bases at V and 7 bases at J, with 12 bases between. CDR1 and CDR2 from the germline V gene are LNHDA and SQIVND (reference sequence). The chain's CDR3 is CASQDGWQPQHF. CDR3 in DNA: TGTGCCAGTCAGGATGGGTGGCAGCCCCAGCATTTT.

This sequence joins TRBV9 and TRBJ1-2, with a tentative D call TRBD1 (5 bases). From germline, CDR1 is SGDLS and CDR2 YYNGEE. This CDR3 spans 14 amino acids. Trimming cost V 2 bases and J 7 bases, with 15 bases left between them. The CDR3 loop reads CASSVLGRGRGYTF. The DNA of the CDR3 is TGTGCCAGCAGCGTCCTGGGGAGGGGACGTGGCTACACCTTC.

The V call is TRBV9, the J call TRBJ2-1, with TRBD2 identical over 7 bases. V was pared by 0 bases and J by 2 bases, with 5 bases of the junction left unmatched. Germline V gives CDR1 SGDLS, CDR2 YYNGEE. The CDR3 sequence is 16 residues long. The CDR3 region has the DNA TGTGCCAGCAGCGTAGACAGCGGGGCCGCCTACAATGAGCAGTTCTTC. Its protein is CASSVDSGAAYNEQFF.

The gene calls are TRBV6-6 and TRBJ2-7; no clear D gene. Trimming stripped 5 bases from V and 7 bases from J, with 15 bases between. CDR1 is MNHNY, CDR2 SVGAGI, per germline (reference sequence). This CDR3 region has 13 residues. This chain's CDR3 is CASSPGLLGEQYF. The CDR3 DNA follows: TGTGCCAGCAGTCCGGGTCTCCTCGGGGAGCAGTACTTC.

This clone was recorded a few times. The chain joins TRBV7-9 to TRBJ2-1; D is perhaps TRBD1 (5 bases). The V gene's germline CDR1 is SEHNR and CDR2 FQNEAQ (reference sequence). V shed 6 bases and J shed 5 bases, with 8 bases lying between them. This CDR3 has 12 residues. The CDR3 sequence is CASRGQNNEQFF. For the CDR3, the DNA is TGTGCCAGCAGGGGGCAAAACAATGAGCAGTTCTTC. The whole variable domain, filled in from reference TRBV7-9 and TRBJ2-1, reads DTGVSQNPRHKITKRGQNVTFRCDPISEHNRLYWYRQTLGQGPEFLTYFQNEAQLEKSRLLSDRFSAERPKGSFSTLEIQRTEQGDSAMYLCASRGQNNEQFFGPGTRLTVL.

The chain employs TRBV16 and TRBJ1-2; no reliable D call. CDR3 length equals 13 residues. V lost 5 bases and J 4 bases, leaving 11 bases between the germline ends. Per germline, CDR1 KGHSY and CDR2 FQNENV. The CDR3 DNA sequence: TGTGCCAGCAGCTCTGGATCCCTCTATGGCTACACCTTC. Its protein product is CASSSGSLYGYTF.